This TCR beta chain was recorded in a study of breast tumors, draining lymph nodes, adjacent tissues. Overall study findings and caveats: Compared with basal-like, luminal-like tumors shared significantly more repertoire with nontumor tissue. Tumor repertoires ranked between lymph nodes and nontumor tissue in diversity, with V and J gene preferences. Data only fit, rather than demonstrated, lymph node origin of most tumor T cells.

The V gene's germline CDR1 is SQVTM and CDR2 ANQGSEA. CDR3 size: 14 residues. Trimming removed 4 bases from V and 5 bases from J, with 17 bases in between. To note about this clonotype: Antigen specificity is unknown.

TCRdb re-derived calls from the multiplex PCR reads in MiXCR, one entry per CDR3 protein. The sample consists of about 22,000 distinct CDR3 sequences, more than 50% of them appearing once. The specimen sequenced was breast tumor tissue. The origin of this receptor is a female donor with breast cancer. Some clones in this sample may be carry-over from other donors' samples. The chain has TRBV29-1 and TRBJ1-2; D is uncertain. In DNA, the CDR3 is TGCAGCGTTGGGTTAGAGACACCTAGGTATGGCTACACCTTC. It translates to CSVGLETPRYGYTF.